These T cell receptor beta chains were read from a single sample in a study of response to subunit inactivated influenza vaccine. One entry per CDR3 protein results from TCRdb running MiXCR on the RT-PCR reads. The data contain under 850,000 distinct CDR3 sequences, roughly 18% of them singletons. The sequencing here drew on PBMCs from blood, taken 5 to 6 days after vaccination. The receptors were gathered from a man in his fifties who received an inactivated influenza vaccine. Both conserved end residues are part of each CDR3. D genes are given only for firm matches. Clone size, where shown, is once, few, many, or a class for clones that have expanded.

V	D	J	size	CDR3	DNA
TRBV15	NA	TRBJ2-5	few	CATSPQGFQGETQYF	TGTGCCACCAGCCCCCAGGGTTTCCAGGGGGAGACCCAGTACTTC
TRBV29-1	NA	TRBJ1-2	few	CSVEDGRGSFGNYGYTF	TGCAGCGTTGAAGATGGGAGGGGGAGTTTCGGAAACTATGGCTACACCTTC
TRBV7-9	NA	TRBJ2-1	few	CASSYQSPGLYNEQFF	TGTGCCAGCAGCTATCAAAGTCCGGGACTTTACAATGAGCAGTTCTTC
TRBV4-3	TRBD2	TRBJ2-2	few	CASSQGNSGRAPSTGELFF	TGCGCCAGCAGCCAAGGAAATAGCGGGAGGGCCCCCAGCACCGGGGAGCTGTTTTTT
TRBV10-1	TRBD2	TRBJ2-2	NA	CASSRDYNTGELFF	TGCGCCAGCAGCCGGGACTACAACACCGGGGAGCTGTTTTTT
TRBV11-2	NA	TRBJ2-3	NA	CASSFSRVRGSTDTQYF	TGTGCCAGCAGCTTCTCGAGGGTGCGTGGCAGCACAGATACGCAGTATTTT
TRBV20-1	TRBD2	TRBJ2-1	few	CSARDNRGGAGEQFF	TGCAGTGCTAGAGATAACCGCGGGGGGGCCGGTGAGCAGTTCTTC
TRBV7-2	NA	TRBJ2-4	NA	CASSSRSRGGKNIQYF	TGTGCCAGCAGCTCCCGATCTCGAGGAGGAAAAAACATTCAGTACTTC
TRBV12-3/TRBV12-4	TRBD2	TRBJ2-3	NA	CASSFLGRRGLAGEADTQYF	TGTGCCAGCAGTTTTTTGGGGCGAAGAGGACTAGCGGGAGAGGCAGATACGCAGTATTTT
TRBV7-9	TRBD2	TRBJ2-1	few	CASSLAGGIHYNEQFF	TGTGCCAGCAGCTTAGCGGGAGGGATCCATTACAATGAGCAGTTCTTC
TRBV15	TRBD2	TRBJ2-1	NA	CATSRDIGLANNEQFF	TGTGCCACCAGCAGGGACATAGGACTAGCCAACAATGAGCAGTTCTTC
TRBV20-1	NA	TRBJ1-5	NA	CSARDSRRVNQPQHF	TGCAGTGCTAGAGATAGCAGGAGGGTCAATCAGCCCCAGCATTTT
TRBV12-3/TRBV12-4	NA	TRBJ1-5	NA	CASTLDGGNQPQHF	TGTGCCAGCACCCTTGACGGAGGTAATCAGCCCCAGCATTTT
TRBV20-1	NA	TRBJ2-3	NA	CSAKSLGSSTDTQYF	TGCAGTGCTAAATCTCTCGGATCTAGCACAGATACGCAGTATTTT
TRBV12-3/TRBV12-4	NA	TRBJ2-7	few	CASSSGGAAFYEQYF	TGTGCCAGCAGCTCTGGAGGGGCGGCGTTCTACGAGCAGTACTTC
TRBV11-1	NA	TRBJ2-2	few	CASTPLPGELFF	TGTGCCAGCACCCCCCTACCCGGGGAGCTGTTTTTT
TRBV11-2	NA	TRBJ2-2	NA	CASSLDRWQGHTGELFF	TGTGCCAGCAGCTTAGATCGGTGGCAGGGGCACACCGGGGAGCTGTTTTTT
TRBV28	TRBD2	TRBJ2-3	few	CASSIPGLAVGTDTQYF	TGTGCCAGCAGTATACCGGGACTAGCAGTGGGCACAGATACGCAGTATTTT
TRBV20-1	NA	TRBJ2-1	NA	CSARDWSLAPYNEQFF	TGCAGTGCTAGAGATTGGAGTCTTGCCCCCTACAATGAGCAGTTCTTC
TRBV20-1	NA	TRBJ2-7	NA	CSASDFRGMAYEQYF	TGCAGTGCTAGCGATTTCCGGGGAATGGCCTACGAGCAGTACTTC
TRBV29-1	NA	TRBJ2-4	few	CSVEGRVGKNIQYF	TGCAGCGTTGAAGGAAGGGTTGGCAAAAACATTCAGTACTTC
TRBV24-1	NA	TRBJ2-5	NA	CATSPGGGGETQYF	TGTGCCACCAGTCCGGGCGGGGGCGGAGAGACCCAGTACTTC
TRBV12-3/TRBV12-4	TRBD1	TRBJ2-5	NA	CASSSGTGGAPRETQYF	TGTGCCAGCAGTTCAGGGACAGGGGGCGCCCCTAGAGAGACCCAGTACTTC
TRBV4-3	NA	TRBJ1-5	many	CASSQMPGRQPQHF	TGCGCCAGCAGCCAAATGCCGGGACGGCAGCCCCAGCATTTT
TRBV20-1	NA	TRBJ1-5	many	CSAIRPQGNQPQHF	TGCAGTGCTATTCGCCCGCAGGGCAATCAGCCCCAGCATTTT
TRBV20-1	NA	TRBJ2-7	NA	CRAIRGNEQSF	TGCAGGGCTATCAGGGGAAACGAGCAGTCCTTC
TRBV20-1	TRBD2	TRBJ2-7	many	CSAPNSGGKWEQYF	TGCAGTGCACCGAATAGCGGGGGGAAATGGGAGCAGTACTTC
TRBV20-1	TRBD2	TRBJ2-7	NA	CSAPSAGGREQYF	TGCAGTGCCCCTTCGGCGGGGGGCCGCGAGCAGTACTTC
TRBV19	NA	TRBJ2-1	NA	CASSIISSSSGEQFF	TGTGCCAGTAGTATTATCTCTAGCAGCTCGGGGGAGCAGTTCTTC
TRBV5-1	TRBD1	TRBJ2-7	NA	CASAAGTANYEQYF	TGCGCCAGCGCGGCCGGGACAGCAAACTACGAGCAGTACTTC
TRBV10-1	TRBD2	TRBJ2-5	many	CASSEASGQETQYF	TGCGCCAGCAGTGAGGCTAGCGGCCAAGAGACCCAGTACTTC
TRBV20-1	TRBD2	TRBJ2-7	NA	CSASSRSGSSYEQYF	TGCAGTGCTAGCTCTAGGAGCGGGAGCTCCTACGAGCAGTACTTC
TRBV20-1	TRBD2	TRBJ2-5	NA	CSASLGTRGETQYF	TGCAGTGCTAGTTTGGGGACTAGGGGGGAGACCCAGTACTTC
TRBV5-6	NA	TRBJ2-1	NA	CASSLEAGRYNEQFF	TGTGCCAGCAGCTTGGAGGCAGGGCGCTACAATGAGCAGTTCTTC
TRBV7-9	NA	TRBJ2-3	NA	CASSLGKGSDTQYF	TGTGCCAGCAGCTTAGGGAAGGGTTCCGATACGCAGTATTTT
TRBV5-1	NA	TRBJ2-7	many	CASSPTFQAFTQEGEQYF	TGCGCCAGCAGTCCCACCTTTCAGGCCTTTACACAGGAAGGCGAGCAGTACTTC
TRBV10-3	NA	TRBJ2-5	few	CAISESGDSQTQYF	TGTGCCATCAGTGAGTCTGGGGATAGTCAGACCCAGTACTTC
TRBV5-1	NA	TRBJ2-3	NA	CASSLDVISTDTQYF	TGCGCCAGCAGCTTGGATGTGATTAGCACAGATACGCAGTATTTT
TRBV12-3/TRBV12-4	NA	TRBJ1-2	many	CASSRTGNYGYTF	TGTGCCAGCAGCAGGACGGGAAACTATGGCTACACCTTC
TRBV10-3	TRBD1	TRBJ1-6	few	CAISFTLDRANSPLHF	TGTGCCATCAGTTTTACCTTGGACAGGGCGAATTCACCCCTCCACTTT
TRBV11-2	TRBD1	TRBJ2-1	few	CASSVSRTGRGNEQFF	TGTGCCAGCAGCGTAAGCCGGACAGGGCGAGGCAATGAGCAGTTCTTC
TRBV10-3	TRBD1	TRBJ2-1	few	CAIRGQGQYNEQFF	TGTGCCATCAGGGGACAGGGCCAATACAATGAGCAGTTCTTC
TRBV20-1	NA	TRBJ2-7	few	CSARDQGRAYEQYF	TGCAGTGCTAGGGACCAGGGTCGGGCCTACGAGCAGTACTTC
TRBV29-1	NA	TRBJ2-3	NA	CSVKTPDTQYF	TGCAGCGTAAAAACCCCAGATACGCAGTATTTT
TRBV12-3/TRBV12-4	NA	TRBJ2-5	many	CASSFPGRGETQYF	TGTGCCAGCAGTTTTCCCGGGCGAGGGGAGACCCAGTACTTC